The rows below give T cell receptor beta chains drawn from one sample of a study of blood T cell repertoires in COVID-19. Measured with immunoSEQ multiplex PCR; TCRdb has only the in-frame clones, and not every one. Of fewer than 200,000 clones in the sample, 65% to 90% were seen once. The sample consisted of peripheral blood. The receptors derive from a human donor in a cohort sampled during active COVID-19. The CDR3 runs from the conserved cysteine through the conserved F or W. The order of the fields is CDR3 length, V gene, J gene, D gene, clone size, CDR3 protein, CDR3 DNA. D genes are given only for firm matches. Size is omitted from some rows. Given values are once, few, many or a class for expanded clones.

15,TRBV24-1,TRBJ1-2,TRBD1,NA,CATSEPGTGRVGYTF,TGTGCCACCAGTGAACCCGGGACAGGGCGGGTTGGCTACACCTTC
17,TRBV19,TRBJ2-6,TRBD1,NA,CATRPSGTASGANVLTF,TGTGCCACGCGCCCCTCCGGGACAGCCTCTGGGGCCAACGTCCTGACTTTC
14,TRBV5-1,TRBJ1-4,TRBD1,NA,CASSPRGRDEKLFF,TGCGCCAGCAGCCCCAGGGGGCGGGATGAAAAACTGTTTTTT
14,TRBV7-2,TRBJ1-6,TRBD1,NA,CASTPLGQGAPFHF,TGTGCCAGCACCCCCCTGGGACAGGGGGCTCCATTCCACTTT
17,TRBV5-1,TRBJ2-3,TRBD2,NA,CASSLGLTSRVADTQYF,TGCGCCAGCAGCTTGGGCTTGACTAGCAGGGTCGCTGATACGCAGTATTTT
13,TRBV19,TRBJ2-7,TRBD2,NA,CASSIAGGNEQYF,TGTGCCAGTAGTATAGCGGGGGGGAACGAGCAGTACTTC
12,TRBV10-2,TRBJ1-1,NA,NA,CASIDRRQVPFF,TGCGCCAGCATCGACAGGCGCCAGGTACCTTTCTTT
13,TRBV5-6,TRBJ1-1,TRBD1,NA,CASRRDRGIRAFF,TGTGCCAGCAGGAGGGACAGGGGGATCCGAGCTTTCTTT
15,TRBV28,TRBJ2-3,TRBD2,NA,CASSSGGSGTDTQYF,TGTGCCAGCAGTTCAGGCGGGAGTGGCACAGATACGCAGTATTTT
14,TRBV12-5,TRBJ1-1,NA,NA,CASALGRGGVEAFF,TGTGCTAGTGCCCTAGGGCGGGGAGGCGTTGAAGCTTTCTTT
17,TRBV7-2,TRBJ2-1,NA,NA,CASSSLPGPAGHNEQFF,TGTGCCAGCAGCTCACTACCGGGACCAGCGGGTCACAATGAGCAGTTCTTC
15,TRBV19,TRBJ1-1,NA,NA,CASSIAGTIHTEAFF,TGTGCCAGTAGTATAGCCGGGACTATACACACTGAAGCTTTCTTT
18,TRBV7-3,TRBJ2-7,NA,NA,CASSLTRQGASGSYEQYF,TGTGCCAGCAGCTTAACCCGACAGGGGGCTAGCGGGAGTTACGAGCAGTACTTC
15,TRBV2,TRBJ1-3,NA,NA,CASSEARTEGNTIYF,TGTGCCAGCAGTGAAGCTAGGACAGAGGGAAACACCATATATTTT
13,TRBV27,TRBJ2-7,NA,NA,CASSHMNRNEQYF,TGTGCCAGCAGCCACATGAACAGGAACGAGCAGTACTTC
14,TRBV19,TRBJ2-7,TRBD1,once,CASSFGTGAYEQYF,TGTGCCAGTAGTTTCGGGACAGGGGCCTACGAGCAGTACTTC
15,TRBV7-2,TRBJ1-6,NA,NA,CASSLVQGPNSPLHF,TGTGCCAGCAGCTTAGTACAGGGACCCAATTCACCCCTCCACTTT
18,TRBV5-1,TRBJ2-6,TRBD1,NA,CASSFEGRGPAGANVLTF,TGCGCCAGCAGCTTTGAGGGCAGGGGGCCCGCTGGGGCCAACGTCCTGACTTTC
16,TRBV27,TRBJ1-1,TRBD1,NA,CASSGLGTGANTEAFF,TGTGCCAGCAGTGGGCTAGGGACAGGGGCGAACACTGAAGCTTTCTTT
17,TRBV14,TRBJ1-1,TRBD1,NA,CASSQDRGTVLNTEAFF,TGTGCCAGCAGCCAAGATAGAGGGACAGTCCTGAACACTGAAGCTTTCTTT
14,TRBV5-6,TRBJ2-1,NA,NA,CASSFYRTYNEQFF,TGTGCCAGCAGCTTTTACAGAACTTACAATGAGCAGTTCTTC
15,TRBV5-1,TRBJ2-1,TRBD2,NA,CASSLAGGAYNEQFF,TGCGCCAGCAGCTTGGCCGGGGGGGCCTACAATGAGCAGTTCTTC
14,TRBV21-1,TRBJ1-1,NA,NA,CASSKARVNTEAFF,TGTGCCAGCAGCAAAGCGCGGGTGAACACTGAAGCTTTCTTT